Shown below are 27 T cell receptor beta chains from a single sample sequenced in a study of blood T cell repertoires in COVID-19 (TCRdb year 2020). The library was obtained by the immunoSEQ multiplex PCR assay. Entries here come from immuneACCESS through TCRdb and include only in-frame sequences with V and J called. Some clones fail to appear in such tables; in the studies checked, an unresolved V gene covers under half of the shortfall, and the cause of the remainder is unknown. Within this sample are 160,000 or so clones, with over 70% of them counted one time only. Around 3.7% of the sample lies in the top ten. Input material: PBMCs or T cells enriched from blood (not recorded which). All receptors derive from a woman in her fifties or sixties who had recovered from COVID-19.

The V gene is TRBV7-3, the J gene TRBJ2-7; a weak D match, TRBD1 (5 bases). Trimming took 2 bases from V and 1 from J, leaving 12 bases between them. The germline CDR1 and CDR2 sequences are SGHTA and FQGTGA. The CDR3 is made up of 15 amino acids. The CDR3 region is CASSLYQGNSYEQYF. Written as DNA, the CDR3 is TGTGCCAGCAGCTTATATCAGGGAAATTCCTACGAGCAGTACTTC.

This chain connects TRBV4-1 to TRBJ2-3; D possibly corresponds to TRBD2 (5 bases). V lost 2 bases, J lost 8 bases, and 11 bases lay in between. There are 13 residues in the CDR3. From germline, CDR1 is MGHRA and CDR2 YSYEKL. CDR3 nucleotide sequence: TGCGCCAGCAGCCAACCCCTAGCTGTTACGCAGTATTTT. This translates into CASSQPLAVTQYF.

V and J are TRBV5-1 and TRBJ2-2; 9 bases are a match to TRBD1. Unmatched junction bases numbered 4, after V lost 6 bases and J lost 4 bases. The CDR3 spans 14 residues. In germline, CDR1 is SGHRS, CDR2 YFSETQ. The CDR3: CASTGTGRTGELFF. In DNA form, the CDR3 reads TGCGCCAGCACCGGGACAGGGCGCACCGGGGAGCTGTTTTTT.

The chain employs TRBV30 and TRBJ2-3, with a tentative D call TRBD1 (6 bases). This CDR3 is built from 14 residues. CDR1 and CDR2 from the germline V gene are GTSNPN and SVGIG (reference sequence). The V gene lost 3 bases and the J gene lost 5 bases, with 15 bases spanning the gap. CDR3 in amino acids: CAWSVQGRGDTQYF. DNA for the CDR3: TGTGCCTGGAGCGTACAGGGCAGAGGAGATACGCAGTATTTT.

V gene TRBV15 combines with J gene TRBJ1-5; TRBD1 might be the D (5 bases). Per the germline V gene, CDR1 is LNHNV and CDR2 is YYDKDF (reference sequence). The V end was cut by 0 bases, the J end by 0 bases, with 12 bases between. This CDR3 has 17 residues. CDR3 protein: CATSREDNRASNQPQHF. CDR3 bases: TGTGCCACCAGCAGAGAGGACAACCGGGCTAGCAATCAGCCCCAGCATTTT.

This chain's CDR3 is CASTHMTGNYGYTF. The DNA for the CDR3 is TGTGCCAGTACTCATATGACAGGGAACTATGGCTACACCTTC. The V gene is TRBV19, the J gene TRBJ1-2; 7 bases are shared with TRBD1. CDR3 length: 14 residues. V shed 7 bases and J 2 bases; nucleotides not matched to a gene: 7. Per the germline V gene, CDR1 is LNHDA and CDR2 is SQIVND (reference sequence).

This chain links TRBV7-7 with TRBJ2-1; 7 bases match TRBD2. With V trimmed by 6 bases and J by 7 bases, 6 bases remained unmatched. CDR3 length equals 13 residues. Germline V CDR1 and CDR2: SSHAT, FNYEAQ (reference sequence). The CDR3 here is CASSYYSGNEQFF. CDR3 DNA sequence: TGTGCCAGCAGTTACTATAGCGGGAATGAGCAGTTCTTC.

CDR3: CATSRDRGTSNEKLFF. DNA of the CDR3: TGTGCCACCAGCAGAGATCGAGGGACATCTAATGAAAAACTGTTTTTT. The rearrangement uses TRBV15 and TRBJ1-4; TRBD1 is a possible D gene (6 bases). Germline CDR1 LNHNV, CDR2 YYDKDF (reference sequence). Trimming shortened V by 0 bases and J by 3 bases, and 11 bases separated the two germline ends. There are 16 residues in the CDR3.

A few counts support this clone. The chain joins TRBV2 to TRBJ2-3; TRBD2 is a possible D gene (6 bases). The CDR3 loop spans 15 amino acids. V was clipped by 3 bases and J by 3 bases, with 13 bases between them. Germline values: CDR1 SNHLY, CDR2 FYNNEI. CDR3 region: CASSDLLSGTDTQYF. CDR3 sequence (DNA): TGTGCCAGCAGTGATCTACTAAGCGGGACAGATACGCAGTATTTT. The entire variable domain, with the rest obtained from reference TRBV2 and TRBJ2-3, is as follows: EPEVTQTPSHQVTQMGQEVILRCVPISNHLYFYWYRQILGQKVEFLVSFYNNEISEKSEIFDDQFSVERPDGSNFTLKIRSTKLEDSAMYFCASSDLLSGTDTQYFGPGTRLTVL.

This clone was seen once. The chain employs TRBV7-9 and TRBJ1-1; D is undetermined. CDR1 and CDR2 (germline): SEHNR, FQNEAQ (reference sequence). The CDR3 consists of 13 residues. Trimming pared 6 bases from V and 4 bases from J, leaving 12 bases between. As DNA, the CDR3 is TGTGCCAGCAGGCGCCGAGGCGGCACTGAAGCTTTCTTT. This translates into CASRRRGGTEAFF.

The chain is built from TRBV6-5 and TRBJ1-1; D is perhaps TRBD1 (6 bases). This CDR3 region has 15 residues. Germline CDR1 is MNHEY and CDR2 is SVGAGI. V was pared by 4 bases and J by 0 bases, with 12 bases between. CDR3 nucleotides: TGTGCCAGCAGTTCGCCACAGGGCATGAACACTGAAGCTTTCTTT. The encoded protein is CASSSPQGMNTEAFF.

This chain uses TRBV7-2 with TRBJ2-7; 7 nucleotides agree with TRBD2. Germline CDR1 reads SGHTA; CDR2 reads FQGNSA. The CDR3 has 14 amino acids. Germline trimming cut 5 bases from V and 4 bases from J; bases unmatched to any gene: 8. The CDR3 reads CASSGNSGGYEQYF. Written as DNA, the CDR3 is TGTGCCAGCAGCGGCAACTCGGGGGGATACGAGCAGTACTTC. Combining the CDR3 with reference TRBV7-2 and TRBJ2-7 gives the whole variable domain GAGVSQSPSNKVTEKGKDVELRCDPISGHTALYWYRQSLGQGLEFLIYFQGNSAPDKSGLPSDRFSAERTGGSVSTLTIQRTQQEDSAVYLCASSGNSGGYEQYFGPGTRLTVT.

The gene calls are TRBV2 and TRBJ1-6; 8 bases line up with TRBD1. The germline V gene encodes CDR1 SNHLY and CDR2 FYNNEI. This CDR3 comprises 15 residues. Germline trimming cut 8 bases from V and 9 bases from J; bases unmatched to any gene: 12. The CDR3 nucleotides are TGTGCCAGCCAGCCGGGCCAGGGGGCCTCTTCACCCCTCCACTTT. Its translation is CASQPGQGASSPLHF.

The rearrangement joins TRBV27 to TRBJ2-7, with TRBD1 identical over 7 bases. This CDR3 spans 13 amino acids. The V and J ends lost 4 bases and 2 bases, in that order; junction bases with no gene match: 2. In germline, CDR1 is MNHEY, CDR2 SMNVEV (reference sequence). DNA for the CDR3: TGTGCCAGCAGTTCTCAGGGGGCCTACGAGCAGTACTTC. Translation: CASSSQGAYEQYF.

J is TRBJ2-7 and V is TRBV5-4; 14 bases map to TRBD2. Looked up from germline, CDR1 is SGHNT and CDR2 is YYREEE (reference sequence). The CDR3 covers 16 residues. V trimming: 4 bases; J trimming: 1 base; junction bases outside the gene matches: 4. CDR3 protein: CASSKGLAGASYEQYF. As DNA, the CDR3 is TGTGCCAGCAGCAAGGGACTAGCGGGGGCTTCCTACGAGCAGTACTTC.

This clone was seen more than once but under ten times. The chain uses TRBV5-1 and TRBJ1-2; 7 bases agree with TRBD1. J lost 2 bases, V lost 8 bases, and 9 bases had no gene match. This CDR3 is built from 14 residues. The germline V gene has CDR1 SGHRS and CDR2 YFSETQ. The DNA of the CDR3 is TGCGCCAGTGAAGGGGGCAGGGGGAACTATGGCTACACCTTC. Translating gives CASEGGRGNYGYTF.

This chain connects TRBV3-1 (or the pseudogene TRBV3-2) to TRBJ1-1; D is unresolved. Germline CDR1 and CDR2: LGHDT and YNNKEL (reference sequence). The CDR3 runs 15 residues. V was trimmed by 3 bases and J by 1 base, leaving 12 bases between them. DNA for the CDR3: TGTGCCAGCAGCCAGGTTGGAGGACGGAACACTGAAGCTTTCTTT. Translating gives CASSQVGGRNTEAFF.

This chain links TRBV6-1 with TRBJ1-2, with TRBD1 matching 7 bases. The trim removed 3 bases at V and 4 bases at J, leaving 8 bases unmatched. CDR3 length equals 15 residues. The germline V gene has CDR1 MNHNS and CDR2 SASEGT. This CDR3 is CASSDEVTGSYGYTF. The CDR3 DNA is TGTGCCAGCAGTGATGAAGTGACAGGGAGCTATGGCTACACCTTC.

The gene calls are TRBV7-3 and TRBJ2-3, with D maybe TRBD2 (7 bases). This CDR3 has 18 residues. The germline V gene has CDR1 SGHTA and CDR2 FQGTGA. With 1 base removed from V and 6 bases from J, the gap between germline ends came to 23 bases. The CDR3 DNA reads TGTGCCAGCAGCTTAAAGGGGTCGGCCGGGGGGCATGGGGATACGCAGTATTTT. Its translation: CASSLKGSAGGHGDTQYF.

This chain joins TRBV4-1 and TRBJ2-3, with a possible D match to TRBD2 (6 bases). V was cut by 0 bases and J by 2 bases, with 12 bases left in between. CDR3 size: 16 residues. Germline V gene data show CDR1 as MGHRA and CDR2 as YSYEKL. The chain's CDR3 is CASSQEGGADTDTQYF. The CDR3 DNA reads as TGCGCCAGCAGCCAAGAGGGCGGGGCCGACACAGATACGCAGTATTTT.

V gene TRBV3-1 (or the pseudogene TRBV3-2) combines with J gene TRBJ1-2; D not certain. Trimming took 4 bases from V and 4 from J, leaving 16 bases between them. The CDR3 is made up of 15 amino acids. Germline V gene lookup returns CDR1 LGHDT and CDR2 YNNKEL (reference sequence). The CDR3 coding sequence is TGTGCCAGCAGCCCCCCTTTTCGCGGCGGCTATGGCTACACCTTC. This codes for CASSPPFRGGYGYTF.

V usage is TRBV19 and J usage is TRBJ2-1, with a possible D match to TRBD1 (6 bases). V shed 8 bases and J shed 15 bases, with 23 bases lying between them. This CDR3 is 13 amino acids long. Germline V CDR1 and CDR2: LNHDA, SQIVND (reference sequence). The CDR3 spells CASRNAPSDSGFF. The CDR3 DNA sequence: TGTGCCAGTCGAAATGCCCCGTCGGACAGCGGGTTCTTC.

The chain combines TRBV9 with TRBJ2-3; 9 bases match TRBD2. CDR3 length: 17 amino acids. The V gene's germline CDR1 is SGDLS and CDR2 YYNGEE. V gave up 0 bases and J gave up 4 bases; unmatched junction bases: 9. DNA of the CDR3: TGTGCCAGCAGCGTAGATAAGGCGGGGGGGACGGCAGATACGCAGTATTTT. Protein sequence: CASSVDKAGGTADTQYF.

The V gene is TRBV6-6, the J gene TRBJ2-7, with D perhaps matching TRBD2 (6 bases). Germline V gene data show CDR1 as MNHNY and CDR2 as SVGAGI (reference sequence). The CDR3 is 12 amino acids. V lost 7 bases, J lost 6 bases, and 13 bases lay in between. CDR3 residues: CASKTGLREQYF. The DNA for the CDR3 is TGTGCCAGCAAAACGGGACTCCGCGAGCAGTACTTC.

This clone was detected only once. This chain uses TRBV5-1 with TRBJ2-5; D gene ambiguous. This CDR3 comprises 13 residues. Trimming stripped 1 base from V and 3 bases from J, with 7 bases between. The germline V gene has CDR1 SGHRS and CDR2 YFSETQ. The chain's CDR3 is CASSLTPEETQYF. DNA of the CDR3: TGCGCCAGCAGCTTGACACCCGAAGAGACCCAGTACTTC.

V is TRBV6-1 and J is TRBJ1-5, with D possibly being TRBD1 (5 bases). CDR1 and CDR2 from the germline V gene are MNHNS and SASEGT. V dropped 0 bases and J dropped 6 bases, with 15 bases sitting between them. The length of the CDR3 is 16 residues. CDR3 protein: CASSEASRAFGQPQHF. CDR3 DNA sequence: TGTGCCAGCAGTGAAGCGAGCAGGGCCTTTGGTCAGCCCCAGCATTTT.

This rearrangement joins TRBV5-8 to TRBJ2-3; 10 nucleotides agree with TRBD1. Germline-derived CDR1 and CDR2 are SGHTS and YDEGEE. The CDR3 extends over 16 amino acids. The junction had 7 bases not matched to a gene; V was cut back by 4 bases and J by 2 bases. CDR3 protein: CASSPGTGVFTDTQYF. The CDR3, as DNA: TGTGCCAGCAGCCCCGGGACAGGGGTCTTCACAGATACGCAGTATTTT.